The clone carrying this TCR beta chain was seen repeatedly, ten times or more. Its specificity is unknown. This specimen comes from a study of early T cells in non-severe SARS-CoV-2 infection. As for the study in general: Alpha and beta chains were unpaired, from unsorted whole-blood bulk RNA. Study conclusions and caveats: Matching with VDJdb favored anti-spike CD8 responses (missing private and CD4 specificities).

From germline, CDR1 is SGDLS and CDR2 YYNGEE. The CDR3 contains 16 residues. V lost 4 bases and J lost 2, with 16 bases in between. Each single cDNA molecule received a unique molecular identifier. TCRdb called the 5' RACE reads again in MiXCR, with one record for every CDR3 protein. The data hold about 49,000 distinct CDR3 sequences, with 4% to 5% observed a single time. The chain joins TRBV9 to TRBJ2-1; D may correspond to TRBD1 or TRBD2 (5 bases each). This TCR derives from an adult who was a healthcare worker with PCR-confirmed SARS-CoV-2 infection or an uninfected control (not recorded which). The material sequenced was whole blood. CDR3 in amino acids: CASSPGGGPPYNEQFF. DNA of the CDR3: TGTGCCAGCAGCCCTGGTGGGGGACCTCCCTACAATGAGCAGTTCTTC.